The 19 T cell receptor beta chains below all came from one sample that was sequenced in a study of blood T cell repertoires in COVID-19. Profiling relied on immunoSEQ multiplex PCR, and the TCRdb table lists in-frame clones only, not all of them. The sample includes 150,000 to 200,000 clones, just under 80% of them seen just once. Sample: peripheral blood. Every receptor here comes from a woman of 80 years or more with active or convalescent COVID-19.

This chain joins TRBV5-1 and TRBJ1-5, with 9 nucleotides matching TRBD1. The J segment lost 1 base and the V segment lost 1 base, leaving 3 bases of the junction unmatched. In germline, CDR1 is SGHRS, CDR2 YFSETQ. The CDR3 has 16 residues. The CDR3 protein is CASSLWTGASNQPQHF. DNA for the CDR3: TGCGCCAGCAGCTTGTGGACAGGGGCGAGCAATCAGCCCCAGCATTTT.

DNA of the CDR3: TGTGCCAGCAGCGCCCAGGACAGTCGCTACGAGCAGTACTTC. It translates to CASSAQDSRYEQYF. The rearrangement uses TRBV9 and TRBJ2-7, with a tentative D call TRBD1 (6 bases). The V and J ends lost 3 bases and 3 bases respectively, with 13 bases between them. The length of the CDR3 is 14 residues. Germline V gives CDR1 SGDLS, CDR2 YYNGEE.

This rearrangement joins TRBV5-4 to TRBJ2-7; 7 bases are a match to TRBD1. Germline loops: CDR1 SGHNT, CDR2 YYREEE (reference sequence). The CDR3 is 14 amino acids. V lost 0 bases, J lost 6 bases, and 6 bases stayed unmatched. In DNA form, the CDR3 reads TGTGCCAGCAGCTTGGGGACAGGCGTCTCCGAGCAGTACTTC. Encoded protein: CASSLGTGVSEQYF.

The rearrangement links TRBV7-8 to TRBJ1-3, with D unresolved. The germline V and J ends were trimmed by 4 bases and 4 bases, with 17 bases remaining between them. The CDR3 sequence is 16 residues long. The germline V gene encodes CDR1 SGHVS and CDR2 FQNEAQ. As DNA, the CDR3 is TGTGCCAGCAGCTCCGGGTCCCTCTACGGGGGAAACACCATATATTTT. Translating it yields CASSSGSLYGGNTIYF.

The CDR3 reads CASSLVPSSGGYHYEQYF. The CDR3 region has the DNA TGTGCCAGCAGCTTAGTCCCCTCTAGCGGGGGGTATCACTACGAGCAGTACTTC. The J gene is TRBJ2-7, the V gene TRBV7-2, with 11 bases matching TRBD2. Germline V gene lookup returns CDR1 SGHTA and CDR2 FQGNSA. V lost 1 base, J lost 3 bases, and 11 bases stayed unmatched. CDR3 length: 18 amino acids.

DNA of the CDR3: TGCGCCAGCAGCTTGGAGGGGCTCGAGCAGTACTTC. Protein product: CASSLEGLEQYF. This chain connects TRBV5-1 to TRBJ2-7; perhaps TRBD1 as D (5 bases). The V end lost 0 bases, the J end lost 6 bases, and 7 bases lay between the germline ends. Looked up from germline, CDR1 is SGHRS and CDR2 is YFSETQ. This CDR3 spans 12 amino acids.

The chain's CDR3 is CAGRATVNEKLFF. The CDR3 DNA is TGTGCCGGGAGGGCAACGGTTAATGAAAAACTGTTTTTT. The chain has TRBV6-5 and TRBJ1-4; no definite D call. The V end was cut by 11 bases, the J end by 4 bases, with 14 bases between. The CDR3 consists of 13 residues. CDR1 and CDR2 from the germline V gene are MNHEY and SVGAGI.

The chain recombines TRBV19 with TRBJ2-5, with 10 bases identical to TRBD2. The CDR3 has 16 residues. The ends lost 3 bases at V and 4 bases at J; junction bases unmatched: 8. Germline lookup yields CDR1 LNHDA and CDR2 SQIVND (reference sequence). The CDR3 loop reads CASSITSGGALETQYF. CDR3 in DNA: TGTGCCAGTAGTATTACCAGCGGGGGGGCTTTAGAGACCCAGTACTTC.

V and J are TRBV6-1 and TRBJ1-1, with D possibly being TRBD1 (5 bases). The germline V gene has CDR1 MNHNS and CDR2 SASEGT. This CDR3 region has 12 residues. V lost 3 bases, J lost 11 bases, and 13 bases lay in between. CDR3 coding DNA: TGTGCCAGCAGTGAGACCCCAGGGAGGGCTTTCTTT. Its protein is CASSETPGRAFF.

CDR3 in amino acids: CASSGGQGNSPLHF. Here the CDR3 DNA reads TGTGCCAGCAGTGGAGGACAGGGTAATTCACCCCTCCACTTT. The V gene is TRBV25-1, the J gene TRBJ1-6; 8 bases match TRBD1. The length of the CDR3 is 14 residues. Germline V gene data show CDR1 as MGHDK and CDR2 as SYGVNS. Germline trimming cut 4 bases from V and 6 bases from J; bases unmatched to any gene: 2.

V usage is TRBV2 and J usage is TRBJ1-6, with D possibly TRBD1 on 6 matching bases. Looked up from germline, CDR1 is SNHLY and CDR2 is FYNNEI. Trimming removed 6 bases from V and 7 bases from J, with 13 bases in between. The CDR3 consists of 14 residues. CDR3 amino acids: CASSSGQLNSPLHF. CDR3 coding DNA: TGTGCCAGCAGCTCCGGACAGTTAAATTCACCCCTCCACTTT.

V usage is TRBV2 and J usage is TRBJ2-7; D is ambiguous. The V gene lost 2 bases and the J gene lost 0 bases, with 8 bases spanning the gap. This CDR3 region has 14 residues. Germline V gene sequence: CDR1 SNHLY, CDR2 FYNNEI. In nucleotides, the CDR3 is TGTGCCAGCAGTGAACAGGTTGTCTCCTACGAGCAGTACTTC. It encodes CASSEQVVSYEQYF.

This chain joins TRBV28 and TRBJ2-1; D not certain. Trimming stripped 2 bases from V and 7 bases from J, with 6 bases between. The CDR3 contains 12 residues. The germline V gene encodes CDR1 MDHEN and CDR2 SYDVKM. The CDR3 spells CASSLVSNEQFF. As DNA, the CDR3 is TGTGCCAGCAGTTTAGTCAGTAATGAGCAGTTCTTC. The full variable domain, with the rest looked up from reference TRBV28 and TRBJ2-1, is DVKVTQSSRYLVKRTGEKVFLECVQDMDHENMFWYRQDPGLGLRLIYFSYDVKMKEKGDIPEGYSVSREKKERFSLILESASTNQTSMYLCASSLVSNEQFFGPGTRLTVL.

This chain links TRBV4-1 with TRBJ2-4, with 9 bases fitting TRBD1. Germline CDR1 reads MGHRA; CDR2 reads YSYEKL. Trimming took 0 bases from V and 0 from J; bases not matched to a gene: 6. The CDR3 sequence is 18 residues long. CDR3 protein: CASSQDRDRALAKNIQYF. The CDR3 coding sequence is TGCGCCAGCAGCCAAGATCGGGACAGGGCCTTAGCCAAAAACATTCAGTACTTC.

The rearrangement joins TRBV28 to TRBJ1-2; D might be TRBD1 (5 bases). CDR3 length: 12 residues. Germline lookup yields CDR1 MDHEN and CDR2 SYDVKM. Between the trimmed V and J ends, which lost 3 bases and 8 bases, there was a span of 10 bases. CDR3 in DNA: TGTGCCAGCAGTTTCAGGGTGTCCGGCTACACCTTC. Translated, it gives CASSFRVSGYTF.

The chain couples TRBV2 to TRBJ1-4; D uncertain. This CDR3 region has 14 residues. Looked up from germline, CDR1 is SNHLY and CDR2 is FYNNEI. Trimming pared 3 bases from V and 4 bases from J, leaving 9 bases between. The CDR3 here is CASSDASYNEKLFF. The CDR3 nucleotides read TGTGCCAGCAGTGACGCCAGTTATAATGAAAAACTGTTTTTT.

The count of this clone is one. The rearrangement uses TRBV6-5 and TRBJ1-6, with 8 bases aligning to TRBD1. The CDR3 loop spans 14 amino acids. Germline V CDR1 and CDR2: MNHEY, SVGAGI. V lost 5 bases, J lost 10 bases, and 7 bases stayed unmatched. The CDR3 loop is CASSTRQGFSPLHF. CDR3 DNA sequence: TGTGCCAGCAGTACGCGACAGGGGTTCTCACCCCTCCACTTT.

V usage is TRBV5-1 and J usage is TRBJ2-5; D call uncertain. The CDR3 runs 13 residues. With 1 base removed from V and 4 bases from J, the gap between germline ends came to 8 bases. Germline CDR1 SGHRS, CDR2 YFSETQ. The CDR3 region has the DNA TGCGCCAGCAGCTTGCCAACAGCAGAGACCCAGTACTTC. Translated, it gives CASSLPTAETQYF. Filled out from reference TRBV5-1 and TRBJ2-5, the complete variable domain reads KAGVTQTPRYLIKTRGQQVTLSCSPISGHRSVSWYQQTPGQGLQFLFEYFSETQRNKGNFPGRFSGRQFSNSRSEMNVSTLELGDSALYLCASSLPTAETQYFGPGTRLLVL.

The chain has TRBV5-1 and TRBJ1-2, with 9 nucleotides matching TRBD1. Germline values: CDR1 SGHRS, CDR2 YFSETQ. The CDR3 is made up of 15 amino acids. Trimming removed 0 bases from V and 4 bases from J; junction bases left unmatched: 4. CDR3 loop: CASSLVSDRGYGYTF. The CDR3 bases are TGCGCCAGCAGCTTGGTTTCGGACAGGGGCTATGGCTACACCTTC.